This TCR beta chain was obtained from a study of T cells in Graves' hyperthyroidism and ophthalmopathy. The sample holds a few counts of this clonotype. Its antigen remains unknown. Clinical symptoms, serum thyroxine, TRAb, thyroid ultrasound and orbital computed tomography informed diagnoses. This CDR3 has 15 residues. The V segment lost 8 bases and the J segment 3 bases; nucleotides outside the gene matches: 11. Per the germline V gene, CDR1 is MNHEY and CDR2 is SVGEGT. Study-level points and caveats: Using 13 V-J features, a model discriminated ophthalmopathy from stable hyperthyroidism.

RNA transcripts yielded amplified TCR beta CDR3 regions. During a first-round RT-PCR of the TCR CDR3, the HTBI primer set was used. MiXCR, run by TCRdb on the multiplex PCR reads, gives a single entry per CDR3 protein. The sample consists of 500,000 to 750,000 distinct CDR3 sequences, around 16% of them appearing once. This sequence originates from a woman aged 25 to 45 with Graves' hyperthyroidism. Sequenced input: blood. This rearrangement joins TRBV6-2 or TRBV6-3 to TRBJ2-3; TRBD2 matches 7 bases. The CDR3 here is CASRSLREATDTQYF. The CDR3 nucleotides read TGTGCCAGCCGCAGCCTCCGGGAGGCAACAGATACGCAGTATTTT.